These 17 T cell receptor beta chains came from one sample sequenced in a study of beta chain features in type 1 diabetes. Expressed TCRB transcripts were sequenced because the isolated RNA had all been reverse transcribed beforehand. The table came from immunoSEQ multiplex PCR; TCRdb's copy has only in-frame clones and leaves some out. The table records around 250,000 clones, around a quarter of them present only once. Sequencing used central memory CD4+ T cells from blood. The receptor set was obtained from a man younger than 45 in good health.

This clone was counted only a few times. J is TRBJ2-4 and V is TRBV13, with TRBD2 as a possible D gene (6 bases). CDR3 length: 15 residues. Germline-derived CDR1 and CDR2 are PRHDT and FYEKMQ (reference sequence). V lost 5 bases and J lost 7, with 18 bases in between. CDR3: CASSLSGRLGNIQYF. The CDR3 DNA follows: TGTGCCAGCAGCCTAAGCGGGCGATTGGGGAACATTCAGTACTTC.

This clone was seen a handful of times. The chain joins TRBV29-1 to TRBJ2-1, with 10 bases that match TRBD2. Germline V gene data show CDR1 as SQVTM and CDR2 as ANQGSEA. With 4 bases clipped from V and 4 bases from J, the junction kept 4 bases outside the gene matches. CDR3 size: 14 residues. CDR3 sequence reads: CSVVGTSAYNEQFF. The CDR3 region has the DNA TGCAGCGTTGTTGGGACTAGCGCTTACAATGAGCAGTTCTTC.

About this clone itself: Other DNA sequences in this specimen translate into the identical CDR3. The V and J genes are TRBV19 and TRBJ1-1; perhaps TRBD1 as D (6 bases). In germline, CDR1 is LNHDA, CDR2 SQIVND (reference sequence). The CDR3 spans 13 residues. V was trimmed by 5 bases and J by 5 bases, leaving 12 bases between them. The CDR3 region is CASSSQGGTEAFF. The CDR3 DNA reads TGTGCCAGTAGTTCACAGGGAGGAACTGAAGCTTTCTTT.

Here the CDR3 reads CASSLDPTGHTDTQYF. As DNA, the CDR3 is TGTGCCAGCAGCTTAGATCCGACAGGACACACAGATACGCAGTATTTT. This sequence joins TRBV11-2 and TRBJ2-3, with D perhaps TRBD1 (6 bases). CDR1 is SGHAT, CDR2 FQNNGV, per germline. The CDR3 totals 16 residues. The V end was cut by 0 bases, the J end by 2 bases, with 12 bases between. Variable domain in full (rest from reference TRBV11-2 and TRBJ2-3): EAGVAQSPRYKIIEKRQSVAFWCNPISGHATLYWYQQILGQGPKLLIQFQNNGVVDDSQLPKDRFSAERLKGVDSTLKIQPAKLEDSAVYLCASSLDPTGHTDTQYFGPGTRLTVL.

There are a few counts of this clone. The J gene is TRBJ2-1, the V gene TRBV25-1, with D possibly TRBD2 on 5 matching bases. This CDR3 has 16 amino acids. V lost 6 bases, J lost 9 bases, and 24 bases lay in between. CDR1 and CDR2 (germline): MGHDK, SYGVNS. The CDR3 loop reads CASSATRPGTAGEQFF. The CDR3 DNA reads TGTGCCAGCAGCGCAACTAGGCCCGGAACGGCGGGTGAGCAGTTCTTC.

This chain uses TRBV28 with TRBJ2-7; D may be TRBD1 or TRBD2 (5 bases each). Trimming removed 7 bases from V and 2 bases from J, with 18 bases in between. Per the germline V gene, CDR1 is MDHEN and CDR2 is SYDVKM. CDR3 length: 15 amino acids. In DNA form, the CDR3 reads TGTGCCAGCACCTACAAGGGGACGTTCCCCTACGAGCAGTACTTC. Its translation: CASTYKGTFPYEQYF.

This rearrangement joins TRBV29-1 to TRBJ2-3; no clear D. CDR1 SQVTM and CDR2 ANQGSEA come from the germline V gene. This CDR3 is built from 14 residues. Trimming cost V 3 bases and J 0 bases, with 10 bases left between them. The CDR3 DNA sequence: TGCAGCGTTGACGGCGTCAGGAGCACAGATACGCAGTATTTT. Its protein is CSVDGVRSTDTQYF.

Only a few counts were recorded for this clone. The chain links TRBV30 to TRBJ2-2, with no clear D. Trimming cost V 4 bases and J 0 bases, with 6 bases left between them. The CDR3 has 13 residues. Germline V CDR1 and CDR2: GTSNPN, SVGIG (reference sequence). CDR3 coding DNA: TGTGCCTGGACTCACGCGAACACCGGGGAGCTGTTTTTT. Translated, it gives CAWTHANTGELFF.

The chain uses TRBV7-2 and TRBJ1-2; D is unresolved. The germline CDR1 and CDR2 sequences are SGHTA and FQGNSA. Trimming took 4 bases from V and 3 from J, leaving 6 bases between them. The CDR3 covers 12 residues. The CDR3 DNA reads TGTGCCAGCAGCTCAAAATACTATGGCTACACCTTC. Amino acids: CASSSKYYGYTF.

CDR3 DNA sequence: TGTGCCAGTAAACCCTACGACAGGGGAGGTGGCTACACCTTC. Translated: CASKPYDRGGGYTF. The rearrangement uses TRBV19 and TRBJ1-2, with 8 nucleotides matching TRBD1. The CDR3 consists of 14 residues. The germline gives CDR1 LNHDA, CDR2 SQIVND (reference sequence). J was trimmed by 7 bases and V by 7 bases; bases with no gene match: 11.

The CDR3 is CASSSRDRVGNQPQHF. Here the CDR3 DNA reads TGTGCCAGCAGCTCGAGGGACAGGGTGGGAAATCAGCCCCAGCATTTT. V and J are TRBV7-2 and TRBJ1-5, with TRBD1 matching 9 bases. The CDR3 loop spans 16 amino acids. Germline CDR1 SGHTA, CDR2 FQGNSA. V was clipped by 4 bases and J by 4 bases; unmatched bases: 8.

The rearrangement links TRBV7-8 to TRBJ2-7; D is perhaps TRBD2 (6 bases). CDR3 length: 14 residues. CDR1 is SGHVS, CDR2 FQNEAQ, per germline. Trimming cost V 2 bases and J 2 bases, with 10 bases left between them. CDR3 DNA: TGTGCCAGCAGCTTACTAGCGAAACCCTACGAGCAGTACTTC. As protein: CASSLLAKPYEQYF.

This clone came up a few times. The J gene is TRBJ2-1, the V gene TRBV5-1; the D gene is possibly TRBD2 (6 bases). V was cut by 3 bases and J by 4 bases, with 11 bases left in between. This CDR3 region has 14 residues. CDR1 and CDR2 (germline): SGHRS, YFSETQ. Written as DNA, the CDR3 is TGCGCCAGCAGCTCGGGACTGGAATACAATGAGCAGTTCTTC. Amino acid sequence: CASSSGLEYNEQFF.

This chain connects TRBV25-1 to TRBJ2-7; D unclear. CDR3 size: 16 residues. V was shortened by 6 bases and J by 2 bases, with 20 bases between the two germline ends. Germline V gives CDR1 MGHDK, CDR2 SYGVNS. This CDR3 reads CASSPKLSGSTYEQYF. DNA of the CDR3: TGTGCCAGCAGCCCCAAGTTATCAGGAAGTACCTACGAGCAGTACTTC.

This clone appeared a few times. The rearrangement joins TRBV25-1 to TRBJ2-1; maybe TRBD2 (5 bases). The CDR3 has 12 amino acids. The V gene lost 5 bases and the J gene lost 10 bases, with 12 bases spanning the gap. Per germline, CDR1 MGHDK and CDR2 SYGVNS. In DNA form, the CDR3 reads TGTGCCAGCAGTAGCTCCGGCGGGGAGCAGTTCTTC. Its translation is CASSSSGGEQFF.

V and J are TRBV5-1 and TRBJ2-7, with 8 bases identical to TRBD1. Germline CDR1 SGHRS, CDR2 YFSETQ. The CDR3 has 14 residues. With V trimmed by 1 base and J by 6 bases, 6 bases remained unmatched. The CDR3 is CASSLTGGKGEQYF. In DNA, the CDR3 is TGCGCCAGCAGCTTGACAGGGGGGAAAGGCGAGCAGTACTTC.

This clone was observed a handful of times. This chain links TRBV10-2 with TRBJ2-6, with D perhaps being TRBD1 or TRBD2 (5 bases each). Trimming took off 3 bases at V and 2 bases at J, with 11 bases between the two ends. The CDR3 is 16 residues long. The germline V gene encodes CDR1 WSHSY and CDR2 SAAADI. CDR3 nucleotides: TGCGCCAGCAGTGATCCGGGGACCGCTGGGGCCAACGTCCTGACTTTC. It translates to CASSDPGTAGANVLTF.